The clone carrying this T cell receptor (beta chain) was observed at least ten times. CDR3 size: 12 residues. The V end was cut by 6 bases, the J end by 2 bases, with 8 bases between. Germline values: CDR1 SQVTM, CDR2 ANQGSEA. The TCR beta CDR3 region was amplified from genomic DNA, with two rounds of multiplex PCR being used for the amplification. Used in first-round PCR were primers specific to each TRBV and TRBJ gene. TCRdb reprocessed the multiplex PCR reads via MiXCR and lists one record per CDR3 protein. The sample records around 30,000 distinct CDR3 sequences, under 40% being singletons. The record originates from a study of prognosis after radiotherapy for stage I lung cancer. Study-wide context: Tumors proved to be squamous cell carcinoma in over 5 patients and represented adenocarcinoma in about a dozen.

The chain employs TRBV29-1 and TRBJ2-1; no reliable D call. This receptor was taken from a donor over 45 with non-small cell lung cancer. The sequenced sample was PBMCs, obtained before or after stereotactic body radiation therapy (not recorded which). In nucleotides, the CDR3 is TGCAGCGTCCTCAAAGCCTACAATGAGCAGTTCTTC. This gives the protein CSVLKAYNEQFF.